Shown below are 5 T cell receptor beta chains from a single sample sequenced in a study of blood T cell repertoires in COVID-19. Sequencing used immunoSEQ multiplex PCR; TCRdb keeps in-frame clones, though not all of them. Of 380,000 or so clones in the sample, 70% to 90% were seen once. Sequenced: PBMCs or T cells enriched from blood (not recorded which). The receptor set was obtained from a woman in her 30s with acute COVID-19.

The chain is built from TRBV2 and TRBJ1-5; D is ambiguous. Trimming removed 3 bases from V and 10 bases from J, with 16 bases in between. The CDR3 has 14 residues. The germline V gene has CDR1 SNHLY and CDR2 FYNNEI. CDR3 in amino acids: CASSDGHRGYPQHF. The CDR3 region has the DNA TGTGCCAGCAGTGATGGTCATAGAGGGTATCCCCAGCATTTT. Supplemented by reference TRBV2 and TRBJ1-5, the full variable domain reads EPEVTQTPSHQVTQMGQEVILRCVPISNHLYFYWYRQILGQKVEFLVSFYNNEISEKSEIFDDQFSVERPDGSNFTLKIRSTKLEDSAMYFCASSDGHRGYPQHFGDGTRLSIL.

CDR3 sequence (DNA): TGTGCCAGCTCACAAGGACAAACAACCTACGAGCAGTACTTC. It specifies CASSQGQTTYEQYF. The V gene is TRBV18, the J gene TRBJ2-7; the D gene is possibly TRBD1 (5 bases). V lost 4 bases and J 2 bases, leaving 12 bases between the germline ends. CDR3 size: 14 residues. CDR1 KGHSH and CDR2 LQKENI come from the germline V gene.

This sequence joins TRBV3-1 (or the pseudogene TRBV3-2) and TRBJ2-7, with 7 bases fitting TRBD2. The CDR3 extends over 16 amino acids. Germline loops: CDR1 LGHDT, CDR2 YNNKEL (reference sequence). The V gene end was trimmed by 3 bases and the J gene end by 0 bases; junction bases not matched to a gene: 8. CDR3 protein: CASSQRGAGRSYEQYF. CDR3 bases: TGTGCCAGCAGCCAGAGGGGAGCGGGGCGCTCCTACGAGCAGTACTTC.

Written as DNA, the CDR3 is TGTGCCAGCAGCCGAGGGGGTATACAGGGGTCTACCGGGGAGCTGTTTTTT. It codes for CASSRGGIQGSTGELFF. The chain joins TRBV13 to TRBJ2-2; 7 bases are a match to TRBD1. The V gene's germline CDR1 is PRHDT and CDR2 FYEKMQ (reference sequence). Trimming removed 5 bases from V and 5 bases from J; junction bases left unmatched: 14. The CDR3 covers 17 residues.

The chain links TRBV4-1 to TRBJ1-1; D possibly corresponds to TRBD1 (5 bases). V lost 2 bases and J lost 5, with 15 bases in between. Per the germline V gene, CDR1 is MGHRA and CDR2 is YSYEKL. The length of the CDR3 is 15 residues. CDR3 DNA sequence: TGCGCCAGCAGCCAATTTGATAGGGGTGGAACTGAAGCTTTCTTT. This encodes CASSQFDRGGTEAFF.